The rows below give T cell receptor beta chains drawn from one sample of a study of OX40 agonist ivuxolimab in advanced cancers. The assay was immunoSEQ multiplex PCR, and TCRdb's table has in-frame clones only and misses some. Of 90,000 or so clones in the sample, roughly nine tenths were seen once. The material sequenced was CD4+ or CD8+ T cells sorted from blood, taken in a trial of the OX40 agonist ivuxolimab. The receptor source for this set is an adult with an advanced solid tumor such as melanoma, head and neck, liver or kidney cancer. Both conserved end residues are trimmed from each CDR3.

V gene,J gene,CDR3 protein
TRBV7-6,TRBJ1-1,ASSTRTGGTEAF
TRBV18,TRBJ2-7,ASSPPRGLRDEQY
TRBV28,TRBJ2-7,ASSLQGATYEQY
TRBV14,TRBJ2-2,ASSQFASGISGELF
TRBV5-5,TRBJ1-5,ASSPMDRGHDRNQPQH
TRBV7-2,TRBJ1-1,ASNFIRENTEAF
TRBV5-4,TRBJ2-3,ASSLVADTQY
TRBV25-1,TRBJ2-3,ASSKGTGGFITDTQY
TRBV7-9,TRBJ1-2,ASSLMEGYT
TRBV19,TRBJ2-3,ASSIASFTDTQY
TRBV7-8,TRBJ2-7,ASNPLTSGSYEQY
TRBV5-4,TRBJ2-7,ASSLDLQNPYEQY
TRBV18,TRBJ2-7,ASSPSGGNYEQY